These 2 T cell receptor beta chains originate from one sample sequenced in a study of CD8+ T cells in alopecia areata. Documented treatment: oral pan-JAK inhibitor, 5-10 mg twice daily. After isolation, RNA underwent reverse transcription to generate cDNA as the sequencing template. Profiled with immunoSEQ multiplex PCR; TCRdb holds only in-frame clones, not every one. Of about 220,000 clones in the sample, about three fifths are singletons; the top ten hold about 1.4%. Material: CD4+ T cells sorted from blood, obtained at week 4, from a patient treated with tofacitinib. Every receptor here comes from a human donor with alopecia areata.

The chain has TRBV2 and TRBJ2-1; tentatively, D is TRBD2 (7 bases). The CDR3 runs 18 residues. Germline V CDR1 and CDR2: SNHLY, FYNNEI. The germline V and J ends were trimmed by 3 bases and 8 bases, with 26 bases remaining between them. CDR3 sequence reads: CASSERAPGGHNADEQFF. CDR3 DNA sequence: TGTGCCAGCAGTGAGAGGGCCCCGGGGGGCCATAATGCGGATGAGCAGTTCTTC.

This clone was detected only a few times. The identical CDR3 is also encoded by other nucleotide sequences in the sample. The chain couples TRBV27 to TRBJ2-3; tentatively, D is TRBD2 (6 bases). The CDR3 loop spans 15 amino acids. Trimming took 3 bases from V and 0 from J, leaving 10 bases between them. Germline V gene sequence: CDR1 MNHEY, CDR2 SMNVEV (reference sequence). CDR3 coding DNA: TGTGCCAGCAGTTTGGGCGGGGTAAGCACAGATACGCAGTATTTT. Protein: CASSLGGVSTDTQYF.